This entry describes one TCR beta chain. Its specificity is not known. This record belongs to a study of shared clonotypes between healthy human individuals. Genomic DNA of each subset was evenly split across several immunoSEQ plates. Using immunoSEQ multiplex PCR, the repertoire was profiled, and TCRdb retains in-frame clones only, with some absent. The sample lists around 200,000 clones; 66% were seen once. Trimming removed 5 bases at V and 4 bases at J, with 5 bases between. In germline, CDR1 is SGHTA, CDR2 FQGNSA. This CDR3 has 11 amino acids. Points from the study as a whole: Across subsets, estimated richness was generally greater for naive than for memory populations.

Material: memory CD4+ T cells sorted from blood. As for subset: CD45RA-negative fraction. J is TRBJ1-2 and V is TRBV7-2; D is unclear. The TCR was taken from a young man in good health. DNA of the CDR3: TGTGCCAGCAGCCCGATCTATGGCTACACCTTC. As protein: CASSPIYGYTF. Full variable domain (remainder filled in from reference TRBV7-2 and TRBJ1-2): GAGVSQSPSNKVTEKGKDVELRCDPISGHTALYWYRQSLGQGLEFLIYFQGNSAPDKSGLPSDRFSAERTGGSVSTLTIQRTQQEDSAVYLCASSPIYGYTFGSGTRLTVV.